This TCR beta chain was recovered during a study of blood T cell repertoires in COVID-19. Turning to the study itself: Sites in the United States, Italy and Spain provided acute and convalescent COVID-19 samples. Nucleic acid was either cDNA or gDNA, and it came from T cells, B-cell-depleted T cells, or PBMCs.

V was clipped by 3 bases and J by 5 bases, with 11 bases between them. CDR1 and CDR2 (germline): LGHDT, YNNKEL (reference sequence). There are 15 residues in the CDR3. In the original processing: Nucleated cell counts were estimated from reference gene primer amplification. Data came from immunoSEQ multiplex PCR; TCRdb stores just in-frame clones and leaves some out. V and J calls and clone size are as listed in that table; D and trimming were resolved from the DNA. The sample lists roughly 95,000 clones, around 80% occurring once. The sequenced sample was peripheral blood. The chain couples TRBV3-1 (or the pseudogene TRBV3-2) to TRBJ1-6; TRBD1 is a possible D gene (6 bases). This TCR derives from a man between 50 and 59 years old with active or convalescent COVID-19. The CDR3 sequence: CASSQLQGDNSPLHF. The CDR3 DNA reads as TGTGCCAGCAGCCAGCTACAGGGAGATAATTCACCCCTCCACTTT.